The 21 T cell receptor beta chains below all came from one sample that was sequenced in a study of blood T cell repertoires in COVID-19. The protocol was immunoSEQ multiplex PCR, while the TCRdb copy is restricted to in-frame clones and leaves out a portion. The data contain 85,000 or so clones, roughly 85% of them singletons. Sample: peripheral blood. The source is a man aged 50-60 years with active or convalescent COVID-19.

V usage is TRBV7-2 and J usage is TRBJ2-3; 8 bases align to TRBD2. CDR1 and CDR2 from the germline V gene are SGHTA and FQGNSA. J gave up 4 bases and V 5 bases, and 14 bases lay outside the gene matches. This CDR3 is built from 17 residues. CDR3 DNA sequence: TGTGCCAGCAGCCCCGCAGCGGGAGTAGGAACGCCAGATACGCAGTATTTT. Its translation: CASSPAAGVGTPDTQYF.

This chain connects TRBV4-2 to TRBJ2-2; 8 bases are shared with TRBD2. The J segment lost 4 bases and the V segment lost 0 bases, leaving 13 bases of the junction unmatched. The CDR3 covers 19 residues. Germline V gene lookup returns CDR1 LGHNA and CDR2 YNFKEQ. The CDR3 DNA follows: TGTGCCAGCAGCCAAGACGGTAACTTTGGGACTAGGGGCACCGGGGAGCTGTTTTTT. Its translation is CASSQDGNFGTRGTGELFF.

This clone was seen once. This chain's CDR3 is CASRPTGGNSPLHF. Here the CDR3 DNA reads TGTGCCAGCAGACCCACAGGGGGGAATTCACCCCTCCACTTT. The rearrangement links TRBV28 to TRBJ1-6; 8 nucleotides align to TRBD1. CDR1 and CDR2 (germline): MDHEN, SYDVKM. Trimming cost V 6 bases and J 7 bases; bases outside gene matches: 5. This CDR3 region has 14 residues.

The gene calls are TRBV20-1 and TRBJ2-7; possibly TRBD2 for D (6 bases). Germline loops: CDR1 DFQATT, CDR2 SNEGSKA (reference sequence). This CDR3 contains 12 residues. V lost 3 bases to trimming and J lost 4 bases, with 10 bases between them. CDR3 amino acids: CSASNGTYEQYF. The CDR3 DNA reads as TGCAGTGCTAGTAACGGGACTTACGAGCAGTACTTC.

This sequence joins TRBV9 and TRBJ2-1; 10 bases match TRBD1. After removal of 5 bases from V and 4 bases from J, the junction contained 6 bases not matched to a gene. CDR3 length: 15 amino acids. CDR1 and CDR2 from the germline V gene are SGDLS and YYNGEE. CDR3 protein: CASRGPGQGYNEQFF. In DNA form, the CDR3 reads TGTGCCAGCAGAGGCCCGGGACAGGGGTACAATGAGCAGTTCTTC.

The rearrangement uses TRBV30 and TRBJ1-1; D gene uncertain. The length of the CDR3 is 16 residues. Germline V lookup: CDR1 GTSNPN, CDR2 SVGIG (reference sequence). V lost 1 base and J lost 0, with 15 bases in between. CDR3 nucleotides: TGTGCCTGGAGTGGTCGGGGAGGGAGTCTGAACACTGAAGCTTTCTTT. Encoded protein: CAWSGRGGSLNTEAFF.

Worth noting for this clone: Additional DNA sequences in this sample encode the identical CDR3. The chain recombines TRBV6-2 or TRBV6-3 with TRBJ1-5; D uncertain. Germline-derived CDR1 and CDR2 are MNHEY and SVGEGT. Trimming left V 2 bases short and J 2 bases short, with 7 bases between. The CDR3 covers 14 residues. CDR3 in DNA: TGTGCCAGCAGTTACGGCGGTGGCAATCAGCCCCAGCATTTT. Its protein product is CASSYGGGNQPQHF.

In DNA, the CDR3 is TGTGCCAGCAGTGAAACAGGGTTCGGCTCACCCCTCCACTTT. It codes for CASSETGFGSPLHF. V usage is TRBV6-1 and J usage is TRBJ1-6; perhaps TRBD1 as D (6 bases). Germline V gene sequence: CDR1 MNHNS, CDR2 SASEGT. The CDR3 sequence is 14 residues long. The germline V and J ends were trimmed by 2 bases and 10 bases, with 12 bases remaining between them.

Comments on this clone: A junction end diverges from the germline sequence, so it may reflect a read error. The sample contains more than one DNA sequence encoding this CDR3. The chain combines TRBV10-2 with TRBJ2-7; 8 positions match TRBD2. The length of the CDR3 is 14 residues. Germline V gene sequence: CDR1 WSHSY, CDR2 SAAADI. Here the CDR3 reads CASRTSESSYEQYF. The CDR3 DNA sequence: TGCGCCAGCAGGACTAGCGAAAGCTCCTACGAGCAATACTTC.

The CDR3 spells CASSQDGTEAFF. Here the CDR3 DNA reads TGCGCCAGCAGCCAAGATGGGACAGAAGCTTTCTTT. The rearrangement uses TRBV4-1 and TRBJ1-1; D may be TRBD1 (6 bases). Deletions cut 0 bases from V and 8 bases from J, with 7 bases between. This CDR3 spans 12 amino acids. Germline V CDR1 and CDR2: MGHRA, YSYEKL.

The chain employs TRBV10-3 and TRBJ1-2; 9 nucleotides align to TRBD1. The CDR3 loop spans 14 amino acids. After removal of 10 bases from V and 4 bases from J, the junction contained 10 bases not matched to a gene. The germline V gene encodes CDR1 ENHRY and CDR2 SYGVKD. CDR3 amino acids: CATQQGASSYGYTF. The CDR3, as DNA: TGTGCCACTCAACAGGGGGCGTCTAGCTATGGCTACACCTTC.

A single count supports this clone. The chain employs TRBV5-4 and TRBJ1-2, with D possibly matching TRBD1 (5 bases). CDR1 is SGHNT and CDR2 is YYREEE in the germline V gene (reference sequence). V was shortened by 3 bases and J by 2 bases, with 14 bases between the two germline ends. This CDR3 has 15 amino acids. The CDR3 coding sequence is TGTGCCAGCAGCTCCCAGGGAGGGGCCAACTATGGCTACACCTTC. Translated, it gives CASSSQGGANYGYTF.

CDR3: CASSKEGLAGSGELFF. CDR3 sequence (DNA): TGTGCCAGCAGCAAAGAGGGACTAGCGGGGTCCGGGGAGCTGTTTTTT. The gene calls are TRBV7-2 and TRBJ2-2; TRBD2 matches at 13 bases. J gave up 6 bases and V 5 bases, and 6 bases lay outside the gene matches. CDR3 length equals 16 residues. Germline V gene lookup returns CDR1 SGHTA and CDR2 FQGNSA.

CDR3 in DNA: TGTGCCAGCAGCCCTCGGACAGGGGCGTTATATACGCAGTATTTT. Translated: CASSPRTGALYTQYF. V gene TRBV11-3 combines with J gene TRBJ2-3; 9 bases agree with TRBD1. Germline lookup yields CDR1 SGHNT and CDR2 YENEEA. This CDR3 region has 15 residues. V lost 5 bases and J lost 7; bases outside the gene matches: 10.

The V call is TRBV18, the J call TRBJ1-1; D gene unclear. CDR1 is KGHSH, CDR2 LQKENI, per germline. V was shortened by 4 bases and J by 1 base, with 7 bases between the two germline ends. The CDR3 extends over 13 amino acids. CDR3 sequence (DNA): TGTGCCAGCTCACGCAACAAGAACACTGAAGCTTTCTTT. It specifies CASSRNKNTEAFF.

V gene TRBV13 combines with J gene TRBJ2-7, with 9 bases matching TRBD2. Looked up from germline, CDR1 is PRHDT and CDR2 is FYEKMQ (reference sequence). V gave up 2 bases and J gave up 3 bases; unmatched junction bases: 5. This CDR3 spans 15 amino acids. For the CDR3, the DNA is TGTGCCAGCAGCTTATTCCTAGCGGGAAGCTACGAGCAGTACTTC. Amino acid sequence: CASSLFLAGSYEQYF. Combining the CDR3 with reference TRBV13 and TRBJ2-7 gives the whole variable domain AAGVIQSPRHLIKEKRETATLKCYPIPRHDTVYWYQQGPGQDPQFLISFYEKMQSDKGSIPDRFSAQQFSDYHSELNMSSLELGDSALYFCASSLFLAGSYEQYFGPGTRLTVT.

The chain has TRBV28 and TRBJ1-3; 7 nucleotides agree with TRBD1. CDR1 is MDHEN and CDR2 is SYDVKM in the germline V gene. CDR3 length: 15 amino acids. V shed 5 bases and J 1 base; nucleotides not matched to a gene: 5. CDR3 bases: TGTGCCAGCAGTATACACAGGGGATCTGGAAACACCATATATTTT. Amino acid sequence: CASSIHRGSGNTIYF.

The chain has TRBV3-1 (or the pseudogene TRBV3-2) and TRBJ2-7; D perhaps matches TRBD1 (5 bases). Germline CDR1 is LGHDT and CDR2 is YNNKEL (reference sequence). The V gene lost 0 bases and the J gene lost 5 bases, with 5 bases spanning the gap. CDR3 length: 12 amino acids. The CDR3: CASSQETDEQYF. The CDR3 DNA is TGTGCCAGCAGCCAAGAGACAGACGAGCAGTACTTC.

The J gene is TRBJ1-5, the V gene TRBV10-3; 8 positions agree with TRBD1. The CDR3 consists of 16 residues. With V trimmed by 2 bases and J by 2 bases, 5 bases remained unmatched. Germline CDR1 ENHRY, CDR2 SYGVKD. CDR3 amino acids: CAISEAGGGGNQPQHF. In DNA form, the CDR3 reads TGTGCCATCAGTGAGGCAGGGGGCGGTGGCAATCAGCCCCAGCATTTT.

This sequence joins TRBV11-2 and TRBJ2-7; 8 bases match TRBD1. V trimming: 4 bases; J trimming: 5 bases; junction bases outside the gene matches: 10. Germline V gene lookup returns CDR1 SGHAT and CDR2 FQNNGV. This CDR3 is 15 amino acids long. For the CDR3, the DNA is TGTGCCAGCAGCTCCTTGGGACAGGTAAAAAACGAGCAGTACTTC. Translation: CASSSLGQVKNEQYF. Combining the CDR3 with reference TRBV11-2 and TRBJ2-7 gives the whole variable domain EAGVAQSPRYKIIEKRQSVAFWCNPISGHATLYWYQQILGQGPKLLIQFQNNGVVDDSQLPKDRFSAERLKGVDSTLKIQPAKLEDSAVYLCASSSLGQVKNEQYFGPGTRLTVT.

This clone was detected once. The genes are TRBV5-1 and TRBJ2-1; possible D gene TRBD2, 6 bases. Trimming shortened V by 2 bases and J by 0 bases, and 6 bases separated the two germline ends. CDR1 and CDR2 from the germline V gene are SGHRS and YFSETQ. The CDR3 totals 14 residues. The CDR3 region is CASSFSGSYNEQFF. Here the CDR3 DNA reads TGCGCCAGCAGCTTTAGCGGCTCCTACAATGAGCAGTTCTTC.